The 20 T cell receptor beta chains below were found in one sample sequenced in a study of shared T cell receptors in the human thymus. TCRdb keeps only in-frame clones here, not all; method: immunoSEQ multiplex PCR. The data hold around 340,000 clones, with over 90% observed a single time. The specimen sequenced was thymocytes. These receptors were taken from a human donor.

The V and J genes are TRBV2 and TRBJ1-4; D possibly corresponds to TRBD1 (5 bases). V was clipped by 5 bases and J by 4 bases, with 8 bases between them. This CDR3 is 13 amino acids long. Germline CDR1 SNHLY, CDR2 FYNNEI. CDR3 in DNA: TGTGCCAGCAGTCCCGGGGGTAATGAAAAACTGTTTTTT. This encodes CASSPGGNEKLFF.

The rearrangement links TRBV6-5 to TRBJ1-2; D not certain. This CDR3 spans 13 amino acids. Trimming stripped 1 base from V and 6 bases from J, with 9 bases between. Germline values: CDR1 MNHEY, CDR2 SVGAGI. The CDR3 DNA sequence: TGTGCCAGCAGTTACTGTAGGTCCAATGGCTACACCTTC. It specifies CASSYCRSNGYTF.

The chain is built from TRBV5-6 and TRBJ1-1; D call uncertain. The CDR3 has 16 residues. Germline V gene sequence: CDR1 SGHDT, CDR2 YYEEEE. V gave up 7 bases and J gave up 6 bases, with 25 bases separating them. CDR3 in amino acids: CASFANPVNKAAEAFF. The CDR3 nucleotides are TGTGCCAGCTTCGCAAACCCCGTTAACAAGGCGGCTGAAGCTTTCTTT. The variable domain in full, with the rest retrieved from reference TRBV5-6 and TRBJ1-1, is DAGVTQSPTHLIKTRGQQVTLRCSPKSGHDTVSWYQQALGQGPQFIFQYYEEEERQRGNFPDRFSGHQFPNYSSELNVNALLLGDSALYLCASFANPVNKAAEAFFGQGTRLTVV.

CDR3 sequence reads: CASTAPGGRAMWEQYF. CDR3 DNA sequence: TGTGCCAGCACCGCTCCAGGCGGGAGGGCCATGTGGGAGCAGTACTTC. This sequence joins TRBV2 and TRBJ2-7, with 9 nucleotides matching TRBD2. The CDR3 is 16 amino acids. The germline V gene has CDR1 SNHLY and CDR2 FYNNEI. Trimming took 7 bases from V and 7 from J; bases not matched to a gene: 17. The full variable domain, rest sourced from reference TRBV2 and TRBJ2-7, is EPEVTQTPSHQVTQMGQEVILRCVPISNHLYFYWYRQILGQKVEFLVSFYNNEISEKSEIFDDQFSVERPDGSNFTLKIRSTKLEDSAMYFCASTAPGGRAMWEQYFGPGTRLTVT.

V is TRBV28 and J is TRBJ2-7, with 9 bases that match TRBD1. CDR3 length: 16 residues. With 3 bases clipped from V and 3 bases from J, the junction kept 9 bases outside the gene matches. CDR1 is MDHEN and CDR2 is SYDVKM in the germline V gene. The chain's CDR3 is CASSFSGTGINYEQYF. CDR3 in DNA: TGTGCCAGCAGTTTCTCCGGGACAGGGATTAACTACGAGCAGTACTTC.

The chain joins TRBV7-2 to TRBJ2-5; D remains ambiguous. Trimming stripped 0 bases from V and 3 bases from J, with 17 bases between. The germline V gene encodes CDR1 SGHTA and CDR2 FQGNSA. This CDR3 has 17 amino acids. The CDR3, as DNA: TGTGCCAGCAGCTTAGCTCTGCAGCGACCACTTAAAGAGACCCAGTACTTC. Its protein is CASSLALQRPLKETQYF.

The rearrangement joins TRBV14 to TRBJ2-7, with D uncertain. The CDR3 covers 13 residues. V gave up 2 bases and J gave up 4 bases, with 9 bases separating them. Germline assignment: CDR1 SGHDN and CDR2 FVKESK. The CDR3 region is CASSQRKDYEQYF. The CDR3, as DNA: TGTGCCAGCAGCCAAAGGAAGGATTACGAGCAGTACTTC.

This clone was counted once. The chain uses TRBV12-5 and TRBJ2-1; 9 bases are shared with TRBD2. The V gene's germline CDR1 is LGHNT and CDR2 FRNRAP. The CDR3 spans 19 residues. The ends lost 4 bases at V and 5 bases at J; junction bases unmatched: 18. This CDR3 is CASGSTSWQREDSHNEQFF. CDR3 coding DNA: TGTGCTAGTGGTTCCACCTCGTGGCAGCGGGAGGACTCACACAATGAGCAGTTCTTC.

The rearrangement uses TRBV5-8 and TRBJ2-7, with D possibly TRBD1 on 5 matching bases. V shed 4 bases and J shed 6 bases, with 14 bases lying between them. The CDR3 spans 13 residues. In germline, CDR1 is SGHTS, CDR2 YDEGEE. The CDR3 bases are TGTGCCAGCAGCCCTACAGGCGGAGTCGAGCAGTACTTC. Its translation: CASSPTGGVEQYF.

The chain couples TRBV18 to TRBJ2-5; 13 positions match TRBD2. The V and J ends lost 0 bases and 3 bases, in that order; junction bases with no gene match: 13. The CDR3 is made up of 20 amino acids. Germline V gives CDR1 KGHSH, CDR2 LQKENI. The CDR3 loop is CASSPPPGQRTSGREETQYF. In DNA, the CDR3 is TGTGCCAGCTCACCACCCCCGGGACAGAGAACTAGCGGGAGGGAAGAGACCCAGTACTTC.

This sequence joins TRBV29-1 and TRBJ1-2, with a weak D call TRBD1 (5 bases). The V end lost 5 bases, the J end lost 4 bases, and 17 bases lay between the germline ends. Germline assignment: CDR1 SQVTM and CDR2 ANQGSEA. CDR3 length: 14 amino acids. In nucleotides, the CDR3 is TGCAGCGTTATGTATGCAGGGATGAGCTATGGCTACACCTTC. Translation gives CSVMYAGMSYGYTF.

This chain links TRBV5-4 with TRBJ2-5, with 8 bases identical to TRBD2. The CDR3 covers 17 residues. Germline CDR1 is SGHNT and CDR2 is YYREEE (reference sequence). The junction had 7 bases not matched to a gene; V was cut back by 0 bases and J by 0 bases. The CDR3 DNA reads TGTGCCAGCAGCTTGGTAGGGCGGGAGGCTTACCAAGAGACCCAGTACTTC. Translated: CASSLVGREAYQETQYF.

The CDR3 DNA follows: TGCGCCAGCAGCCACCCTGAGGGCGGAGCCGTGGAAGCTTTCTTT. Its translation is CASSHPEGGAVEAFF. J is TRBJ1-1 and V is TRBV4-1, with D uncertain. The length of the CDR3 is 15 residues. The V gene's germline CDR1 is MGHRA and CDR2 YSYEKL. V gave up 3 bases and J gave up 8 bases, with 19 bases separating them.

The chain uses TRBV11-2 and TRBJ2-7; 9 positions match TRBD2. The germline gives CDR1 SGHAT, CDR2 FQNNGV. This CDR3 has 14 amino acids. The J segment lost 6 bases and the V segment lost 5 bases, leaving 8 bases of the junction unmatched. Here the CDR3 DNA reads TGTGCCAGCAGCCGGGGGAGCGGGAGGTCCGAGCAGTACTTC. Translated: CASSRGSGRSEQYF.

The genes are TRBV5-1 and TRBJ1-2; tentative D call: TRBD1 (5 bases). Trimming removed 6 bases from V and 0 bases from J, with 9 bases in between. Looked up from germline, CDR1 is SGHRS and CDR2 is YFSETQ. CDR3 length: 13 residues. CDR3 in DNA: TGCGCCAGCACGCGACAGCCTAACTATGGCTACACCTTC. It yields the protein CASTRQPNYGYTF.

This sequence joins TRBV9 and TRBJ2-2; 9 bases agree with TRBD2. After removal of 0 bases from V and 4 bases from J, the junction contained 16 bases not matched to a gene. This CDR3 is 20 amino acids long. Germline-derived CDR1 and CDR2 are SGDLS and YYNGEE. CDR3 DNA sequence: TGTGCCAGCAGCGTAGTAGAGGGAGAACTACTAGCGGGTAGCACCGGGGAGCTGTTTTTT. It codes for CASSVVEGELLAGSTGELFF.

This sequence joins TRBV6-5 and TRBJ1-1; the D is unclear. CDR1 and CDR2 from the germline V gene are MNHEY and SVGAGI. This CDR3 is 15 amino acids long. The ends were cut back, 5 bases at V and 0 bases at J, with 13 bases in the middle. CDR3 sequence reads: CASSLITTMNTEAFF. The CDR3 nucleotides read TGTGCCAGCAGTCTCATTACGACAATGAACACTGAAGCTTTCTTT.

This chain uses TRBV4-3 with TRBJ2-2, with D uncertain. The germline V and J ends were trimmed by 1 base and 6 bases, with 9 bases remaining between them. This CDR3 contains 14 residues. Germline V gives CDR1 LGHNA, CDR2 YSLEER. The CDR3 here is CASSQATGSGELFF. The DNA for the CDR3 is TGCGCCAGCAGCCAAGCCACCGGGTCCGGGGAGCTGTTTTTT.

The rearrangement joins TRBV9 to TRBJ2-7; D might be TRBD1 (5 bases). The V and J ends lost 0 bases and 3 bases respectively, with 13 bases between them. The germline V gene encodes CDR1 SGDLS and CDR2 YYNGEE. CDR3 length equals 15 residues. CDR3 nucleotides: TGTGCCAGCAGCGTAGGCAGGGAAGTAAACTACGAGCAGTACTTC. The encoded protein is CASSVGREVNYEQYF.

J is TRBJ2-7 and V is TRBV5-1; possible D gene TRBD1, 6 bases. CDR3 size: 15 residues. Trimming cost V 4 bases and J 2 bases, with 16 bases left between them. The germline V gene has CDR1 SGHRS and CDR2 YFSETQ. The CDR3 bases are TGCGCCAGCAGCCCCTTATCGCAGGGGCCCTACGAGCAGTACTTC. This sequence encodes CASSPLSQGPYEQYF.